This T cell receptor (beta chain) was captured in a study of control samples from healthy donors and cancer patients. This clone is a singleton in its sample. Measured with immunoSEQ multiplex PCR; TCRdb has only the in-frame clones, and not every one. This table holds around 120,000 clones, about 94% found once. J gave up 0 bases and V 4 bases, and 5 bases lay outside the gene matches. CDR1 SGHTA and CDR2 FQGNSA come from the germline V gene. CDR3 length equals 15 residues. This clonotype was sampled from a man aged 25-40 years in good health. This sequence joins TRBV7-2 and TRBJ2-7, with 8 bases matching TRBD2. Sequencing input: blood. This CDR3 is CASSYSGASSYEQYF. CDR3 bases: TGTGCCAGCAGCTATAGCGGGGCTAGCTCCTACGAGCAGTACTTC.